These T cell receptor beta chains were read from a single sample in a study of blood T cell repertoires in COVID-19. The method was immunoSEQ multiplex PCR; TCRdb's version includes in-frame clones alone and lacks a portion of them. The sample lists 150,000 to 200,000 clones, around nine tenths occurring once. Sample: peripheral blood. Receptor source: a man between 65 and 85 years old with active or convalescent COVID-19. CDR3s include the opening cysteine and the closing phenylalanine or tryptophan. A D gene is named only where the DNA matches it firmly. Clone size is stated in some rows and not others, as once, few, many or a class when expanded.

cdr3_length: 13
v_call: TRBV9
d_call: -
clone_size: -
j_call: TRBJ2-3
cdr3_aa: CASSVASTDTQYF
cdr3_nt: TGTGCCAGCAGCGTAGCTAGCACAGATACGCAGTATTTT

cdr3_length: 18
v_call: TRBV9
d_call: TRBD1
clone_size: -
j_call: TRBJ2-3
cdr3_aa: CASSVAIDRGFETDTQYF
cdr3_nt: TGTGCCAGCAGCGTAGCTATCGACAGGGGGTTCGAGACAGATACGCAGTATTTT

cdr3_length: 17
v_call: TRBV6-2/TRBV6-3
d_call: -
clone_size: once
j_call: TRBJ2-3
cdr3_aa: CASSIEILARHTDTQYF
cdr3_nt: TGTGCCAGCAGCATAGAAATTCTAGCGAGACACACAGATACGCAGTATTTT

cdr3_length: 16
v_call: TRBV5-1
d_call: -
clone_size: -
j_call: TRBJ1-1
cdr3_aa: CASSSYGSGVPTEAFF
cdr3_nt: TGCGCCAGCAGCTCTTACGGGTCAGGGGTGCCCACTGAAGCTTTCTTT

cdr3_length: 14
v_call: TRBV6-6
d_call: TRBD1
clone_size: -
j_call: TRBJ1-6
cdr3_aa: CASSETGSSSPLHF
cdr3_nt: TGTGCCAGCAGTGAGACAGGGTCTAGTTCACCCCTCCACTTT

cdr3_length: 16
v_call: TRBV7-8
d_call: TRBD2
clone_size: -
j_call: TRBJ2-2
cdr3_aa: CASSLGPGGYTGELFF
cdr3_nt: TGTGCCAGCAGCTTAGGGCCGGGGGGTTACACCGGGGAGCTGTTTTTT

cdr3_length: 15
v_call: TRBV18
d_call: -
clone_size: -
j_call: TRBJ2-5
cdr3_aa: CASSLPRTNQETQYF
cdr3_nt: TGTGCCAGCTCACTGCCAAGGACTAATCAAGAGACCCAGTACTTC

cdr3_length: 19
v_call: TRBV6-6
d_call: TRBD1
clone_size: -
j_call: TRBJ2-6
cdr3_aa: CASSPGRPGTGFGANVLTF
cdr3_nt: TGTGCCAGCAGTCCAGGACGTCCCGGGACAGGGTTTGGGGCCAACGTCCTGACTTTC

cdr3_length: 15
v_call: TRBV2
d_call: -
clone_size: once
j_call: TRBJ1-3
cdr3_aa: CASRPDSASGNTIYF
cdr3_nt: TGTGCCAGCAGACCCGACAGTGCCTCTGGAAACACCATATATTTT

cdr3_length: 13
v_call: TRBV5-1
d_call: TRBD1
clone_size: -
j_call: TRBJ2-5
cdr3_aa: CASRGGQGETQYF
cdr3_nt: TGCGCCAGCAGGGGTGGACAGGGAGAGACCCAGTACTTC

cdr3_length: 13
v_call: TRBV10-3
d_call: -
clone_size: -
j_call: TRBJ2-1
cdr3_aa: CAISDRGYNEQFF
cdr3_nt: TGTGCCATCAGTGACAGGGGCTACAATGAGCAGTTCTTC

cdr3_length: 16
v_call: TRBV30
d_call: TRBD1
clone_size: -
j_call: TRBJ1-4
cdr3_aa: CAWSVLGGTGNEKLFF
cdr3_nt: TGTGCCTGGAGTGTACTAGGTGGGACAGGGAATGAAAAACTGTTTTTT

cdr3_length: 20
v_call: TRBV9
d_call: -
clone_size: few
j_call: TRBJ2-6
cdr3_aa: CASSVSPWDTLPSGANVLTF
cdr3_nt: TGTGCCAGCAGCGTCAGCCCGTGGGACACCTTGCCCTCTGGGGCCAACGTCCTGACTTTC

cdr3_length: 17
v_call: TRBV19
d_call: TRBD1
clone_size: -
j_call: TRBJ2-7
cdr3_aa: CASSINFGTGASFEQYF
cdr3_nt: TGTGCCAGTAGTATAAACTTCGGGACAGGGGCTAGTTTCGAGCAGTACTTC

cdr3_length: 14
v_call: TRBV5-4
d_call: -
clone_size: -
j_call: TRBJ2-5
cdr3_aa: CASSRELVQETQYF
cdr3_nt: TGTGCCAGCAGCCGTGAGTTGGTACAAGAGACCCAGTACTTC

cdr3_length: 14
v_call: TRBV6-5
d_call: -
clone_size: -
j_call: TRBJ2-7
cdr3_aa: CASRSLVRSTEQYF
cdr3_nt: TGTGCCAGCAGATCACTAGTACGCTCGACCGAGCAGTACTTC

cdr3_length: 18
v_call: TRBV4-1
d_call: -
clone_size: -
j_call: TRBJ1-5
cdr3_aa: CASSPISGQRYSNQPQHF
cdr3_nt: TGCGCCAGCAGCCCAATTAGTGGACAGCGATATAGCAATCAGCCCCAGCATTTT

cdr3_length: 14
v_call: TRBV7-9
d_call: TRBD1
clone_size: -
j_call: TRBJ1-2
cdr3_aa: CASSLVSGGYGYTF
cdr3_nt: TGTGCCAGCAGCTTAGTATCAGGGGGCTATGGCTACACCTTC

cdr3_length: 16
v_call: TRBV7-2
d_call: -
clone_size: -
j_call: TRBJ2-7
cdr3_aa: CASSSDPAGTPYEQYF
cdr3_nt: TGTGCCAGCAGCTCAGACCCTGCCGGGACTCCGTACGAGCAGTACTTC

cdr3_length: 15
v_call: TRBV6-6
d_call: -
clone_size: -
j_call: TRBJ1-2
cdr3_aa: CASSYSSGQYYGYTF
cdr3_nt: TGTGCCAGCAGTTACTCCTCTGGACAGTACTATGGCTACACCTTC

cdr3_length: 13
v_call: TRBV10-3
d_call: -
clone_size: -
j_call: TRBJ1-1
cdr3_aa: CAIEEGPNTEAFF
cdr3_nt: TGTGCCATCGAAGAGGGTCCCAACACTGAAGCTTTCTTT

cdr3_length: 11
v_call: TRBV19
d_call: -
clone_size: -
j_call: TRBJ2-1
cdr3_aa: CASTGEDEQFF
cdr3_nt: TGTGCCAGTACTGGGGAGGATGAGCAGTTCTTC

cdr3_length: 15
v_call: TRBV5-6
d_call: TRBD1
clone_size: -
j_call: TRBJ2-5
cdr3_aa: CASSLAETGAFSRDF
cdr3_nt: TGTGCCAGCAGCTTGGCCGAGACAGGGGCCTTCTCTCGGGACTTC

cdr3_length: 13
v_call: TRBV6-2/TRBV6-3
d_call: TRBD2
clone_size: -
j_call: TRBJ2-7
cdr3_aa: CASSLAGAREQYF
cdr3_nt: TGTGCCAGCAGTCTAGCGGGAGCACGCGAGCAGTACTTC

cdr3_length: 17
v_call: TRBV21-1
d_call: -
clone_size: -
j_call: TRBJ2-1
cdr3_aa: CASSNPWVSGGGPGQFF
cdr3_nt: TGTGCCAGCAGCAACCCCTGGGTCAGCGGGGGGGGACCTGGGCAGTTCTTC

cdr3_length: 16
v_call: TRBV28
d_call: TRBD1
clone_size: -
j_call: TRBJ2-1
cdr3_aa: CAGTPGAGGGSNEQFF
cdr3_nt: TGTGCCGGAACCCCTGGGGCAGGGGGCGGTAGTAATGAGCAGTTCTTC

cdr3_length: 14
v_call: TRBV6-5
d_call: -
clone_size: -
j_call: TRBJ1-5
cdr3_aa: CASSYSMGVQPQHF
cdr3_nt: TGTGCCAGCAGTTACTCGATGGGAGTTCAGCCCCAGCATTTT

cdr3_length: 17
v_call: TRBV4-1
d_call: TRBD1
clone_size: -
j_call: TRBJ1-2
cdr3_aa: CASSQDTGTGGIYGYTF
cdr3_nt: TGCGCCAGCAGCCAAGATACCGGGACAGGGGGCATCTATGGCTACACCTTC

cdr3_length: 17
v_call: TRBV3-1/TRBV3-2
d_call: -
clone_size: -
j_call: TRBJ1-3
cdr3_aa: CASSQESPQFSGNTIYF
cdr3_nt: TGTGCCAGCAGCCAAGAAAGTCCACAGTTCTCTGGAAACACCATATATTTT

cdr3_length: 13
v_call: TRBV28
d_call: -
clone_size: -
j_call: TRBJ1-6
cdr3_aa: CASSSGSLFSLHF
cdr3_nt: TGTGCCAGCAGTTCAGGGTCCCTATTCTCCCTCCACTTT

cdr3_length: 14
v_call: TRBV5-4
d_call: -
clone_size: -
j_call: TRBJ2-5
cdr3_aa: CASSFVQNKETQYF
cdr3_nt: TGTGCCAGCAGCTTTGTACAGAACAAAGAGACCCAGTACTTC

cdr3_length: 15
v_call: TRBV6-5
d_call: TRBD2
clone_size: -
j_call: TRBJ2-1
cdr3_aa: CASKSGGIRYNEQFF
cdr3_nt: TGTGCCAGCAAATCCGGGGGGATTAGGTACAATGAGCAGTTCTTC

cdr3_length: 14
v_call: TRBV18
d_call: TRBD1
clone_size: -
j_call: TRBJ2-7
cdr3_aa: CASSPRTGPYEQYF
cdr3_nt: TGTGCCAGCTCACCACGGACAGGACCTTACGAGCAGTACTTC

cdr3_length: 15
v_call: TRBV5-1
d_call: -
clone_size: -
j_call: TRBJ2-1
cdr3_aa: CASSLRSGSYNEQFF
cdr3_nt: TGCGCCAGCAGCTTGAGGTCGGGGTCCTACAATGAGCAGTTCTTC

cdr3_length: 15
v_call: TRBV14
d_call: TRBD2
clone_size: -
j_call: TRBJ2-3
cdr3_aa: CASSQLGGARDTQYF
cdr3_nt: TGTGCCAGCAGCCAATTGGGAGGGGCGAGGGATACGCAGTATTTT

cdr3_length: 18
v_call: TRBV3-1/TRBV3-2
d_call: TRBD1
clone_size: -
j_call: TRBJ2-5
cdr3_aa: CASSQEVHRDRGQETQYF
cdr3_nt: TGTGCCAGCAGCCAAGAAGTCCACCGGGACAGGGGACAGGAGACCCAGTACTTC

cdr3_length: 15
v_call: TRBV2
d_call: -
clone_size: -
j_call: TRBJ1-4
cdr3_aa: CASSGLSGTNEKLFF
cdr3_nt: TGTGCCAGCAGTGGGTTGAGCGGGACTAATGAAAAACTGTTTTTT

cdr3_length: 13
v_call: TRBV6-4
d_call: -
clone_size: -
j_call: TRBJ1-6
cdr3_aa: CASSVQGGSPLHF
cdr3_nt: TGTGCCAGCAGTGTACAGGGTGGCTCACCCCTCCACTTT

cdr3_length: 15
v_call: TRBV4-3
d_call: -
clone_size: -
j_call: TRBJ2-1
cdr3_aa: CASSQDGHRNNEQFF
cdr3_nt: TGCGCCAGCAGCCAAGATGGGCACAGAAACAATGAGCAGTTCTTC

cdr3_length: 14
v_call: TRBV18
d_call: -
clone_size: few
j_call: TRBJ2-1
cdr3_aa: CASSQSGSYNEQFF
cdr3_nt: TGTGCCAGCTCCCAAAGCGGCTCCTACAATGAGCAGTTCTTC

cdr3_length: 13
v_call: TRBV9
d_call: TRBD2
clone_size: -
j_call: TRBJ2-3
cdr3_aa: CASSGVRADTQYF
cdr3_nt: TGTGCCAGTAGCGGGGTTCGGGCAGATACGCAGTATTTT

cdr3_length: 13
v_call: TRBV2
d_call: -
clone_size: -
j_call: TRBJ1-1
cdr3_aa: CASSQGRQTEAFF
cdr3_nt: TGTGCCAGCAGCCAGGGGCGGCAAACTGAAGCTTTCTTT

cdr3_length: 17
v_call: TRBV6-2/TRBV6-3
d_call: TRBD2
clone_size: -
j_call: TRBJ2-3
cdr3_aa: CASSYLLSGGTPDTQYF
cdr3_nt: TGTGCCAGCAGTTACCTACTGAGCGGGGGGACCCCAGATACGCAGTATTTT

cdr3_length: 14
v_call: TRBV10-3
d_call: -
clone_size: -
j_call: TRBJ1-5
cdr3_aa: CAIRGHVGHQPQHF
cdr3_nt: TGTGCCATCAGAGGACACGTTGGGCATCAGCCCCAGCATTTT

cdr3_length: 15
v_call: TRBV2
d_call: -
clone_size: -
j_call: TRBJ1-5
cdr3_aa: CASSEANTRGQPQHF
cdr3_nt: TGTGCCAGCAGTGAAGCTAATACTCGGGGTCAGCCCCAGCATTTT

cdr3_length: 17
v_call: TRBV28
d_call: -
clone_size: -
j_call: TRBJ1-6
cdr3_aa: CASTDGGVLSYNSPLHF
cdr3_nt: TGTGCCAGCACCGACGGGGGGGTTCTTTCCTATAATTCACCCCTCCACTTT

cdr3_length: 11
v_call: TRBV11-2
d_call: TRBD1
clone_size: -
j_call: TRBJ2-3
cdr3_aa: CATGGIDTQYF
cdr3_nt: TGTGCCACAGGGGGCATAGATACGCAGTATTTT

cdr3_length: 15
v_call: TRBV18
d_call: -
clone_size: -
j_call: TRBJ1-5
cdr3_aa: CASSKGGSSNQPQHF
cdr3_nt: TGTGCCAGCTCGAAAGGGGGTAGTAGCAATCAGCCCCAGCATTTT

cdr3_length: 12
v_call: TRBV18
d_call: -
clone_size: -
j_call: TRBJ2-5
cdr3_aa: CASTTGNRTQYF
cdr3_nt: TGTGCCAGCACGACCGGGAATCGGACCCAGTACTTC

cdr3_length: 13
v_call: TRBV5-1
d_call: TRBD1
clone_size: -
j_call: TRBJ2-7
cdr3_aa: CASRGDSSYEQYF
cdr3_nt: TGCGCCAGCAGAGGGGACAGCTCCTACGAGCAGTACTTC

cdr3_length: 14
v_call: TRBV6-5
d_call: TRBD2
clone_size: -
j_call: TRBJ2-5
cdr3_aa: CASTAGGPEETQYF
cdr3_nt: TGTGCCAGCACGGCGGGGGGCCCAGAAGAGACCCAGTACTTC

cdr3_length: 16
v_call: TRBV7-2
d_call: TRBD2
clone_size: -
j_call: TRBJ2-2
cdr3_aa: CASSLLLAGGGGELFF
cdr3_nt: TGTGCCAGCAGCCTTCTCCTAGCGGGAGGCGGCGGGGAGCTGTTTTTT